Below are 18 T cell receptor beta chains sequenced from a single sample in a study of radiation and T cells in renal cell carcinoma. Clones were sequenced by immunoSEQ multiplex PCR, and TCRdb holds only the in-frame ones, with some missing. The sample lists about 130,000 clones, 88% seen once, with about 5.6% in the top ten. Time point of the sample: blood 2 weeks post-SBRT. This sample's treatment: 15 Gy SBRT to primary tumor, nephrectomy 4 weeks later. Sequenced here: blood, sampled from a patient whose treatment included radiotherapy and nephrectomy. The receptor set was obtained from a woman aged 70-85 years with renal cell carcinoma.

The CDR3 nucleotides are TGTGCCAGCAGCGACGGGACCTCTCCTCGCTACGAGCAGTACTTC. This gives the protein CASSDGTSPRYEQYF. This chain links TRBV7-3 with TRBJ2-7, with D perhaps assigned TRBD1 or TRBD2 (5 bases each). Germline CDR1 SGHTA, CDR2 FQGTGA. The CDR3 totals 15 residues. The germline V and J ends were trimmed by 5 bases and 3 bases, with 17 bases remaining between them. Using reference TRBV7-3 and TRBJ2-7 for the parts outside the CDR3, the full variable domain is GAGVSQTPSNKVTEKGKYVELRCDPISGHTALYWYRQSLGQGPEFLIYFQGTGAADDSGLPNDRFFAVRPEGSVSTLKIQRTERGDSAVYLCASSDGTSPRYEQYFGPGTRLTVT.

This chain joins TRBV7-8 and TRBJ1-1, with TRBD1 matching 10 bases. J was trimmed by 2 bases and V by 5 bases; bases with no gene match: 5. The CDR3 is 15 residues long. The V gene's germline CDR1 is SGHVS and CDR2 FQNEAQ. The DNA for the CDR3 is TGTGCCAGCAGCGCCAGACAGGGGGCCAACACTGAAGCTTTCTTT. Translation: CASSARQGANTEAFF.

V is TRBV6-5 and J is TRBJ2-2; D not certain. The CDR3 loop spans 14 amino acids. The V and J ends lost 2 bases and 4 bases respectively, with 8 bases between them. Looked up from germline, CDR1 is MNHEY and CDR2 is SVGAGI. The CDR3 DNA reads as TGTGCCAGCAGTTACCAGCACAGCACCGGGGAGCTGTTTTTT. It translates to CASSYQHSTGELFF.

This clone was seen only once. The chain recombines TRBV15 with TRBJ2-1, with 12 bases fitting TRBD1. Germline V gives CDR1 LNHNV, CDR2 YYDKDF (reference sequence). The CDR3 sequence is 15 residues long. V shed 3 bases, J shed 10 bases, and the junction held 7 bases outside the gene matches. The CDR3 coding sequence is TGTGCCACCAGCAGCGGGACAGGGGGCCAGGGCGAGCAGTTCTTC. Residues: CATSSGTGGQGEQFF.

This clone was seen a few times. This rearrangement joins TRBV29-1 to TRBJ1-1, with 9 bases lining up with TRBD1. Losses at the gene ends were 3 bases for V and 5 bases for J; bases not matched to a gene: 7. The CDR3 runs 14 residues. In germline, CDR1 is SQVTM, CDR2 ANQGSEA. The CDR3 bases are TGCAGCGTTGACAGAACAGGGGGCGGGACTGAAGCTTTCTTT. Its protein is CSVDRTGGGTEAFF.

CDR3 DNA sequence: TGCGCCAGCAGCTTGGGGACTGCCGCCGATGAGCAGTTCTTC. This encodes CASSLGTAADEQFF. J is TRBJ2-1 and V is TRBV5-1; D is possibly TRBD2 (5 bases). Germline-derived CDR1 and CDR2 are SGHRS and YFSETQ. The CDR3 contains 14 residues. The germline V and J ends were trimmed by 0 bases and 8 bases, with 12 bases remaining between them.

This rearrangement joins TRBV5-1 to TRBJ2-1; D might be TRBD1 or TRBD2, each matching 5 bases. Trimming removed 3 bases from V and 2 bases from J, with 12 bases in between. CDR3 length equals 15 residues. CDR1 is SGHRS and CDR2 is YFSETQ in the germline V gene. The CDR3 here is CASSSYGTPYNEQFF. The CDR3 DNA reads TGCGCCAGCAGCTCTTACGGGACCCCCTACAATGAGCAGTTCTTC. Together with reference TRBV5-1 and TRBJ2-1, the CDR3 gives the full variable domain: KAGVTQTPRYLIKTRGQQVTLSCSPISGHRSVSWYQQTPGQGLQFLFEYFSETQRNKGNFPGRFSGRQFSNSRSEMNVSTLELGDSALYLCASSSYGTPYNEQFFGPGTRLTVL.

V usage is TRBV11-3 and J usage is TRBJ2-1; 8 nucleotides agree with TRBD2. Germline trimming cut 5 bases from V and 4 bases from J; bases unmatched to any gene: 10. The germline V gene has CDR1 SGHNT and CDR2 YENEEA. The CDR3 is 16 residues long. Here the CDR3 reads CASSPTSGGGYNEQFF. The CDR3, as DNA: TGTGCCAGCAGCCCCACCAGCGGGGGTGGTTACAATGAGCAGTTCTTC.

The chain recombines TRBV7-2 with TRBJ2-3; TRBD2 might be the D (9 bases). V was shortened by 5 bases and J by 11 bases, with 29 bases between the two germline ends. Germline CDR1 is SGHTA and CDR2 is FQGNSA. The CDR3 consists of 17 residues. The CDR3 is CASSPGGLAGSTRGQYF. CDR3 DNA sequence: TGTGCCAGCAGCCCAGGGGGCCTAGCGGGGAGTACTCGGGGGCAGTATTTT.

This chain connects TRBV27 to TRBJ1-6; D not certain. Germline-derived CDR1 and CDR2 are MNHEY and SMNVEV (reference sequence). The CDR3 sequence is 13 residues long. The germline V and J ends were trimmed by 7 bases and 7 bases, with 11 bases remaining between them. The chain's CDR3 is CASTSPPNSPLHF. The CDR3 bases are TGTGCCAGCACATCCCCCCCAAATTCACCCCTCCACTTT.

V is TRBV7-2 and J is TRBJ1-2; TRBD1 aligns across 7 bases. The CDR3 is made up of 13 amino acids. Germline V gene data show CDR1 as SGHTA and CDR2 as FQGNSA. V gave up 3 bases and J gave up 4 bases; unmatched junction bases: 2. CDR3 nucleotides: TGTGCCAGCAGCTTTCCAGGGGGCTATGGCTACACCTTC. Its translation is CASSFPGGYGYTF.

This clone was found a few times. The chain combines TRBV2 with TRBJ1-5; the match to TRBD1 covers 9 bases. Germline-derived CDR1 and CDR2 are SNHLY and FYNNEI. Losses at the gene ends were 3 bases for V and 6 bases for J; bases not matched to a gene: 6. The CDR3 sequence is 15 residues long. The CDR3 here is CASSDLGTGLQPQHF. The DNA for the CDR3 is TGTGCCAGCAGTGACCTCGGGACAGGGCTTCAGCCCCAGCATTTT.

This clone was counted only a few times. CDR3 DNA sequence: TGTGCCAGCAGCTTAGCTCGGGATTCACCCCTCCACTTT. Translating it yields CASSLARDSPLHF. The genes are TRBV7-9 and TRBJ1-6; no clear D gene. The germline V and J ends were trimmed by 0 bases and 8 bases, with 5 bases remaining between them. Looked up from germline, CDR1 is SEHNR and CDR2 is FQNEAQ (reference sequence). This CDR3 comprises 13 residues.

The chain carries TRBV29-1 and TRBJ2-2; D is perhaps TRBD2 (7 bases). The V gene lost 6 bases and the J gene lost 2 bases, with 10 bases spanning the gap. CDR1 SQVTM and CDR2 ANQGSEA come from the germline V gene. The CDR3 has 13 residues. The CDR3: CSVGGPNTGELFF. CDR3 nucleotides: TGCAGCGTGGGGGGGCCTAACACCGGGGAGCTGTTTTTT.

This clone occurred a few times. The rearrangement joins TRBV4-1 to TRBJ1-6, with 8 bases lining up with TRBD1. Per germline, CDR1 MGHRA and CDR2 YSYEKL. The CDR3 length is 15 residues. Trimming took 1 base from V and 5 from J; bases not matched to a gene: 1. CDR3: CASSQADRDNSPLHF. CDR3 bases: TGCGCCAGCAGCCAAGCGGACAGGGATAATTCACCCCTCCACTTT.

This rearrangement joins TRBV18 to TRBJ2-5; D is undetermined. The V and J ends lost 3 bases and 5 bases respectively, with 7 bases between them. The CDR3 extends over 12 amino acids. CDR1 and CDR2 (germline): KGHSH, LQKENI. The CDR3 here is CASSPSGETQYF. The CDR3 DNA reads TGTGCCAGCTCACCTAGTGGCGAGACCCAGTACTTC.

The rearrangement links TRBV7-8 to TRBJ2-1, with D maybe TRBD1 (5 bases). CDR1 and CDR2 (germline): SGHVS, FQNEAQ. V dropped 0 bases and J dropped 7 bases, with 13 bases sitting between them. This CDR3 spans 15 amino acids. CDR3 coding DNA: TGTGCCAGCAGCTTAGCGCATCAGGGTAAGAATGAGCAGTTCTTC. This translates into CASSLAHQGKNEQFF.

In its sample, this clone was seen a few times. The gene calls are TRBV10-3 and TRBJ1-1; D is unclear. Trimming pared 5 bases from V and 1 base from J, leaving 8 bases between. Germline loops: CDR1 ENHRY, CDR2 SYGVKD. The CDR3 covers 13 residues. DNA of the CDR3: TGTGCCATCAGTCAGGTAGGGAACACTGAAGCTTTCTTT. Amino acids: CAISQVGNTEAFF.